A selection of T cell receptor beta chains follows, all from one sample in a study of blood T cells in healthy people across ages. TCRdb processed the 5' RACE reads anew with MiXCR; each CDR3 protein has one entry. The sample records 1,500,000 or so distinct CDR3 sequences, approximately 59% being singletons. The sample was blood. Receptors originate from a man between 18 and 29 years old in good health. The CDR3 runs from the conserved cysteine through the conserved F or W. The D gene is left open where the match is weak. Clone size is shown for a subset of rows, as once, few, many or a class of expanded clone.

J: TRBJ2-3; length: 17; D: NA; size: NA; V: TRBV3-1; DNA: TGTGCCAGCAGCCAAGAGCCCCAGACTGCTAGCACAGATACGCAGTATTTT; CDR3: CASSQEPQTASTDTQYF
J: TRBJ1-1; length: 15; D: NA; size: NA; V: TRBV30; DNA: TGTGCCTGGAGAAGACAGACTAACTTGAACACTGAAGCTTTCTTT; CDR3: CAWRRQTNLNTEAFF
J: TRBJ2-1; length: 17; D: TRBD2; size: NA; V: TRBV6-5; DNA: TGTGCCAGCAGTTACTCGCTCCTAGCGGTTGGGGACAATGAGCAGTTCTTC; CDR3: CASSYSLLAVGDNEQFF
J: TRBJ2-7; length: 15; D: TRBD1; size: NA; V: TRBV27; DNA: TGTGCCAGCAGTTTAGGGACAGAGGTCTCCTACGAGCAGTACTTC; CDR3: CASSLGTEVSYEQYF
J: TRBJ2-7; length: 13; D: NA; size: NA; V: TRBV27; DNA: TGTGCCAGCAGTTTATTCGGGGAGGAAGAGCAGTACTTC; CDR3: CASSLFGEEEQYF
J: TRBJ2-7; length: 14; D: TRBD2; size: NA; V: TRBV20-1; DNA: TGCAGTGCTAGTCTAACTAGCGGGGGGTACGAGCAGTACTTC; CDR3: CSASLTSGGYEQYF
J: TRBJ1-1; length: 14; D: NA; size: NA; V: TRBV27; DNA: TGTGCCAGCAGTTTATTGTCTATCGGGAACGAAGCTTTCTTT; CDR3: CASSLLSIGNEAFF
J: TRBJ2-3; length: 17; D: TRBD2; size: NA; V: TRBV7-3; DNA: TGTGCCAGCGGATCTAGCGGGGGGGCAGGTCGCACAGATACGCAGTATTTT; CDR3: CASGSSGGAGRTDTQYF
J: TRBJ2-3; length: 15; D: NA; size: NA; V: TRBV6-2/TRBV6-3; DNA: TGTGCCAGCAGTTACTCGACCGCTAATACAGATACGCAGTATTTT; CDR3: CASSYSTANTDTQYF
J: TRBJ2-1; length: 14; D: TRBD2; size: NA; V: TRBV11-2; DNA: TGTGCCTCTAGAATCGGCGGGGGGGCCAATGAGCAGTTCTTC; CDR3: CASRIGGGANEQFF
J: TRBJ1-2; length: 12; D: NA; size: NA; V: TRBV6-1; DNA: TGTGCCAGCAGTGAAAGGGGCAGCCCATTCACCTTC; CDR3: CASSERGSPFTF
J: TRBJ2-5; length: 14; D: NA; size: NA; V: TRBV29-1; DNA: TGCAGCGTGACCTTAGGACAACCCCGAGAGACCCAGTACTTC; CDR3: CSVTLGQPRETQYF
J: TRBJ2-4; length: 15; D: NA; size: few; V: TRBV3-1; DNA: TGTGCCAGCAGCCAAGATGTGGTACAGTTAAACATTCAGTACTTC; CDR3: CASSQDVVQLNIQYF
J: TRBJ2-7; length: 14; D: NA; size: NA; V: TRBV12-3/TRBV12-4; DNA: TGTGCCAGCAGTACGAGGAACACTCCCTACGAGCAGTACTTC; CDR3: CASSTRNTPYEQYF
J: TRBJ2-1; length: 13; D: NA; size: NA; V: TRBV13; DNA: TGTGCCAGCAGCTTAGGTAGGATCCTTGAGCAGTTCTTC; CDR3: CASSLGRILEQFF
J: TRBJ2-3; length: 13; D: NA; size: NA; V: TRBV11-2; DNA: TGTGCCAGCAGCTTGAGTGCGGGAGATACGCAGTATTTT; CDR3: CASSLSAGDTQYF
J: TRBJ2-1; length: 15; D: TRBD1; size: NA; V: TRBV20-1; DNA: TGCAGTGCTAGCTCCGGGACAGGGTACGTCAATGAGCAGTTCTTC; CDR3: CSASSGTGYVNEQFF
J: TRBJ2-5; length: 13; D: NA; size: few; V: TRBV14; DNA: TGTGCCAGCAGCCAAGGGTTTCCAGAGACCCAGTACTTC; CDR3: CASSQGFPETQYF
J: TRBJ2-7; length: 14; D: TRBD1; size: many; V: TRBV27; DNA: TGTGCCAGCAGTTTCGGGACAGGTTCCTACGAGCAGTACTTC; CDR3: CASSFGTGSYEQYF
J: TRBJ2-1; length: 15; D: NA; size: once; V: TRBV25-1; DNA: TGTGCCAGCAGTGCTGACAGGTTCTCCTACAATGAGCAGTTCTTC; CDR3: CASSADRFSYNEQFF
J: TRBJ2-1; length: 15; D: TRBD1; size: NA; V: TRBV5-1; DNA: TGCGCCAGCAGCTTGGATGCAGGGGGCTGGAATGAGCAGTTCTTC; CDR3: CASSLDAGGWNEQFF
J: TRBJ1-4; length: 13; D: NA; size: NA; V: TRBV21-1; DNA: TGTGCCAGCAGCACAACTGCATGTGAAAAACTGTTTTTT; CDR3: CASSTTACEKLFF
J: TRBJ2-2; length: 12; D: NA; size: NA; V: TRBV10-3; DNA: TGTGCCCTGGGGACCGACACCGGGGAGCTGTTTTTT; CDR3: CALGTDTGELFF
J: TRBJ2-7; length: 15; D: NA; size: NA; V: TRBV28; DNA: TGTGCCAGCACCATAGGGGGGGAGGGGGCCTACGAGCAGTACTTC; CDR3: CASTIGGEGAYEQYF
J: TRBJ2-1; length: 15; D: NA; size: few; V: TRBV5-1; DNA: TGCGCCAGCATACAAGGGCCAAGCTCCTACAATGAGCAGTTCTTC; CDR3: CASIQGPSSYNEQFF
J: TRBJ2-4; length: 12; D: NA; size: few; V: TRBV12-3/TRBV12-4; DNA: TGTGCCAGCAGTGCCCTAGGGCCGCCTCGGTACTTC; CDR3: CASSALGPPRYF
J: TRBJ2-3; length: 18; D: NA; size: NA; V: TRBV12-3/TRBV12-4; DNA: TGTGCCAGCAGAGGAATTCGCGGGCAGACGGTGGACGCAGATGTGGAGTATTTT; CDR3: CASRGIRGQTVDADVEYF
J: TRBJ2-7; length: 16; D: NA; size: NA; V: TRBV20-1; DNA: TGCAGTGCTAGACTAACGACAGACACCGATATGAGCGAGCAGTACTTC; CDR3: CSARLTTDTDMSEQYF
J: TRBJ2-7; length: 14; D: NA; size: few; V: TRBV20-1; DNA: TGCAGTGCTATGGGACCCGACAGCTCCTACGAGCAGTACTTC; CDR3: CSAMGPDSSYEQYF
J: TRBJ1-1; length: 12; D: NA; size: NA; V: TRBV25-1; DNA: TGTGCCAGCAGTGTGGACCGGTTGAGAGCTTTCTTT; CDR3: CASSVDRLRAFF
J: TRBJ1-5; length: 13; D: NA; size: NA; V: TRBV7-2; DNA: TGTGCCAGCAGCTCATTTGGGAGTCAGCCCCAGCATTTT; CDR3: CASSSFGSQPQHF
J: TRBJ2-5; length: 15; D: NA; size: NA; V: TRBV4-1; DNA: TGCGCCAGCAGCCAAGATCCAGGACAGTCGGAGGCCCAGTACTTC; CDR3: CASSQDPGQSEAQYF
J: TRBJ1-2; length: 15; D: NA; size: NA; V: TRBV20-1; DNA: TGCAGTGCTAGCCCGAGGGAGGGAAGAGGGGATGGCTACACCTTC; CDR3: CSASPREGRGDGYTF
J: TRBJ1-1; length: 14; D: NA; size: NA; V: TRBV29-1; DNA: TGCAGCGTTGATGTGCCCCTCCTGGACACTGAAGCTTTCTTT; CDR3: CSVDVPLLDTEAFF
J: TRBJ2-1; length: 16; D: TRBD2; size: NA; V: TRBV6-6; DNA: TGTGCCAGCAGTGCCCCCTCGAGGACTAGTAGGGATGAGCAGTTCTTC; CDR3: CASSAPSRTSRDEQFF
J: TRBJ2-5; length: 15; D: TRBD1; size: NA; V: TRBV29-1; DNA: TGCAGCGTTGATCACCTAGGACAGGGGAAGGAGACCCAGTACTTC; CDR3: CSVDHLGQGKETQYF
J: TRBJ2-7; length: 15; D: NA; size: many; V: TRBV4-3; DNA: TGCGCCAGCAGCCAAGGGACGGGCGGAACCTACGAGCAGTACTTC; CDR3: CASSQGTGGTYEQYF
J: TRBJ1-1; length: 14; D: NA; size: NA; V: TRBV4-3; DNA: TGCGCCAGCAGCCAAGGGGCTCTGAACACTGAAGCTTTCTTT; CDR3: CASSQGALNTEAFF
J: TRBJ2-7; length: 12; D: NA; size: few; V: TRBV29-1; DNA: TGCAGCGTTGAACTCTTATCCTACGAGCAGTACTTC; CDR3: CSVELLSYEQYF
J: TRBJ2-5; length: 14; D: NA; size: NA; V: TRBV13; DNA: TGTGCCAGCAGCTTAGGTGTGGGGAGGAAGACCCAGTACTTC; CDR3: CASSLGVGRKTQYF
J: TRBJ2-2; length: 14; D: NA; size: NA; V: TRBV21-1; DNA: TGTGCCAGCAGCAAATACACGAACACCGGGGAGCTGTTTTTT; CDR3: CASSKYTNTGELFF
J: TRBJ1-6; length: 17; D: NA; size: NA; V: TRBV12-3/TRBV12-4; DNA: TGTGCCAGCAGGCATGGGGGACACGACACCTATAATTCACCCCTCCACTTT; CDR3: CASRHGGHDTYNSPLHF
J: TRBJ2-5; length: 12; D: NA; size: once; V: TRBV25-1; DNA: TGTGCCAGCAGTGAACACAGCCGTGAGCAGTACTTC; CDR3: CASSEHSREQYF
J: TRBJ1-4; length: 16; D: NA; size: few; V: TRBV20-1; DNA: TGCAGTGCTAGGGGTGCCCAAAGGGTAACTAATGAAAAACTGTTTTTT; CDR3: CSARGAQRVTNEKLFF
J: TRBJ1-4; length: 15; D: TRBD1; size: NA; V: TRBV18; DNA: TGTGCCAGCTCACCAGCGACAGGGGATAATGAAAAACTGTTTTTT; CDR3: CASSPATGDNEKLFF
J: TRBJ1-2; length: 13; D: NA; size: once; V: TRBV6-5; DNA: TGTGCCAGCAGTTACGCTGAGGGACAAGGCTACACCTTC; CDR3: CASSYAEGQGYTF
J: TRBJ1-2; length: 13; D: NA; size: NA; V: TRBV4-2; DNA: TGTGCCAGCAGCCCAGCTTCGGGCAGCCGGTACACCTTC; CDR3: CASSPASGSRYTF
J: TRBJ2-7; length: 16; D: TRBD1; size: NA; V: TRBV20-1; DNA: TGCAGTGCTAGAGCCCAAGAGACAGGGGCCTACAATGAGCAGTACTTC; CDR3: CSARAQETGAYNEQYF
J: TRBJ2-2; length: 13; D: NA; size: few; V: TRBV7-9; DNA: TGTGCCAGCAGTTCCTCCGCCACCGGGGAGCTGTTTTTT; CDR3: CASSSSATGELFF
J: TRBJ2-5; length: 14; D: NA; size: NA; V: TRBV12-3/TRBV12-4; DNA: TGTGCCAGCAGTGGACCTAAACCCTACAATGAGCAGTACTTC; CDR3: CASSGPKPYNEQYF
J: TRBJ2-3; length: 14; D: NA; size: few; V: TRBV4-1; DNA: TGCGCCAGCAGCCAAGATCGCGGATTGGATACGCAGTATTTT; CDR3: CASSQDRGLDTQYF
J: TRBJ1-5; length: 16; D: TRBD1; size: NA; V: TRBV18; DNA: TGTGCCAGCTCACCACAGGACAGGGGGCAAAATCAGCCCCAGCATTTT; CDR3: CASSPQDRGQNQPQHF
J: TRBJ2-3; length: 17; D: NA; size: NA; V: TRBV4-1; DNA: TGCGCCAGCAGCCAAGATTGGGGGGCAGTTAGCACAGATACGCAGTATTTT; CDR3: CASSQDWGAVSTDTQYF
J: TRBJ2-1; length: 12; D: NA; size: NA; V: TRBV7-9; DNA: TGTGCCATCAGCCCCCGGAGGAATGAGCAGTTCTTC; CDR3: CAISPRRNEQFF
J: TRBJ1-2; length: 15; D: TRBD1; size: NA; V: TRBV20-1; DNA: TGCAGTGCTAGAGAGGCGGGACAGACTAACTATGGCTACACCTTC; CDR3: CSAREAGQTNYGYTF
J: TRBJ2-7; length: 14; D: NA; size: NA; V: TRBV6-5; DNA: TGTGCCAGCAGTTACTCGGAAGGGGAGTTCGAGCAGTACTTC; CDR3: CASSYSEGEFEQYF
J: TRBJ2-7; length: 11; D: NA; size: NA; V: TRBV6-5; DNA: TGTGCCAGCCTTGACGGCTACGAGCAGTACTTC; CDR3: CASLDGYEQYF
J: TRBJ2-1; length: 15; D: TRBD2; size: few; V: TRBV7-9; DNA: TGTGCCAGCAGCTTAGAAGCGGGAGGGCGCAATGAGCAGTTCTTC; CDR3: CASSLEAGGRNEQFF